Included here is one T cell receptor beta chain sequence, with context. Its target is not known. V was pared by 4 bases and J by 3 bases, with 14 bases between. Germline V CDR1 and CDR2: SGHRS, YFSETQ. The CDR3 extends over 15 amino acids. The source of the sample is a study of cytomegalovirus exposure and HLA in healthy donors. Broader study findings: Three chains tied to CMV proved CMV antigen-specific in vitro.

Assay used: immunoSEQ multiplex PCR; TCRdb lists only in-frame clones, some missing. The repertoire holds 65,000 to 80,000 clones, with approximately 95% as singletons. Sequencing was done on a sample of PBMCs. The TCR comes from a young woman in good health and CMV-seronegative. V is TRBV5-1 and J is TRBJ2-1, with D possibly matching TRBD1 (6 bases). The CDR3 here is CASSPMGQLYNEQFF. The CDR3 DNA follows: TGCGCCAGCAGCCCAATGGGACAACTCTACAATGAGCAGTTCTTC. The full variable domain, completed using reference TRBV5-1 and TRBJ2-1, is KAGVTQTPRYLIKTRGQQVTLSCSPISGHRSVSWYQQTPGQGLQFLFEYFSETQRNKGNFPGRFSGRQFSNSRSEMNVSTLELGDSALYLCASSPMGQLYNEQFFGPGTRLTVL.